This T cell receptor (beta chain) was recovered during a study of beta chain features in type 1 diabetes. Expressed TCRB transcripts got sequenced, as all isolated RNA was reverse transcribed. The data were produced by immunoSEQ multiplex PCR, yet TCRdb's version contains in-frame clones alone and is incomplete. The sample yields 130,000 or so clones, 7.5% to 9.5% seen once. Study-level findings and limits: Type 1 diabetes patients had moderately but significantly shorter TCRB CDR3s in all four CD4+ subsets.

Germline assignment: CDR1 SGHRS and CDR2 YFSETQ. This CDR3 has 15 residues. V gave up 3 bases and J gave up 1 base, with 11 bases separating them. In its sample, this clone was seen a few times. Its target is not known. This clonotype was sampled from a man aged 25 to 40 with type 1 diabetes. The genes are TRBV5-1 and TRBJ2-1; D may be TRBD2 (6 bases). Sequencing was performed on central memory CD4+ T cells from blood. CDR3 protein: CASSSGVRSYNEQFF. The CDR3 nucleotides read TGCGCCAGCAGCTCGGGGGTTCGGTCCTACAATGAGCAGTTCTTC.